This T cell receptor beta chain was retrieved from a study of identical twins. TCRdb processed the 5' RACE reads anew with MiXCR; each CDR3 protein has one entry. The table includes fewer than 500,000 distinct CDR3 sequences, roughly 13% detected once. Study observations and caveats: Abundant cord blood beta clonotypes carried fewer insertions; memory repertoires showed none. Without tracking the same donors, conclusions rested on cross-sectional statistical analysis.

A word on this clonotype: Its specificity is not known.

Looked up from germline, CDR1 is GTSNPN and CDR2 is SVGIG (reference sequence). The V end lost 8 bases, the J end lost 2 bases, and 12 bases lay between the germline ends. This CDR3 has 13 residues. The same sample was also studied in work on yellow fever vaccine responses in identical twins.

The chain is built from TRBV30 and TRBJ2-2; TRBD1 or TRBD2 may be the D gene (5 bases each). The source material was CD4+ T cells sorted from blood. This receptor was obtained from a young woman in good health. The CDR3: CARGRRNTGELFF. The DNA of the CDR3 is TGTGCCCGGGGACGCCGAAACACCGGGGAGCTGTTTTTT.